The clone carrying this T cell receptor (beta chain) was found once. These data originate in a study of blood T cell repertoires in COVID-19. Across the study: Sites across the United States, Italy and Spain contributed samples from acute and convalescent COVID-19. Sources were T cells, B-cell-depleted T cells, or PBMCs; the material itself was cDNA or gDNA.

V was trimmed by 3 bases and J by 4 bases, leaving 15 bases between them. The germline V gene encodes CDR1 KGHSH and CDR2 LQKENI. The CDR3 has 15 residues. Authors' analysis steps: How many nucleated cells were present was estimated from reference gene primer amplification. Assay used: immunoSEQ multiplex PCR; TCRdb lists only in-frame clones, some missing. V and J calls and clone size come straight from that table; D and trimming were deduced from the DNA. Among about 140,000 clones listed, roughly 89% were seen once. V gene TRBV18 combines with J gene TRBJ2-5, with a weak D call TRBD1 (6 bases). Sequencing input: peripheral blood. This clonotype originated in a man in his sixties with active or convalescent COVID-19. The CDR3 is CASSPVGQGTETQYF. CDR3 bases: TGTGCCAGCTCACCGGTCGGGCAGGGGACAGAGACCCAGTACTTC.